This T cell receptor (beta chain) was found in a study of CD8 T cells in ankylosing spondylitis. Study results and caveats: It appeared that ankylosing spondylitis blood was characterized by a TCR beta motif of several highly homologous variants.

TCRdb processed the 5' RACE reads anew with MiXCR; each CDR3 protein has one entry. This table holds about 440,000 distinct CDR3 sequences, approximately 17% found once. A word on this clonotype: No antigen is known for it.

Germline assignment: CDR1 MNHEY and CDR2 SVGEGT. The CDR3 has 15 amino acids. V lost 0 bases and J 8 bases, leaving 16 bases between the germline ends. The rearrangement joins TRBV6-2 or TRBV6-3 to TRBJ1-1; a weak D match, TRBD1 (6 bases). The source is a male donor with ankylosing spondylitis. Sequenced: blood, either unsorted or a sorted T cell fraction (not recorded which). The CDR3 sequence: CASSYSIRRTEEAFF. The CDR3 region has the DNA TGTGCCAGCAGTTACTCGATTCGGCGGACAGAAGAAGCTTTCTTT.